These T cell receptor beta chains were read from a single sample in a study of monozygotic twins with cystic fibrosis. TCRdb's table, derived via immunoSEQ multiplex PCR, lists solely in-frame clones and lacks some. The data show 32,000 or so clones, with more than 90% seen just once and 0.85% to 1% held by the top ten. Source material: blood. The source is a girl between 2 and 10 years old with cystic fibrosis. CDR3s include the opening cysteine and the closing phenylalanine or tryptophan. A D gene is named only where the DNA matches it firmly. Expanded clones are given a class, and other clones once, few, many or no size at all.

clone_size j_call d_call v_call cdr3_aa cdr3_nt
. TRBJ1-1 . TRBV29-1 CSVEEQQAMNTEAFF TGCAGCGTTGAAGAGCAGCAAGCTATGAACACTGAAGCTTTCTTT
. TRBJ1-1 TRBD1 TRBV7-6 CASSLEGAMTEAFF TGTGCCAGCAGCTTAGAGGGGGCCATGACTGAAGCTTTCTTT
. TRBJ2-1 . TRBV5-1 CASSRRLGSGTNEQFF TGCGCCAGCAGCCGTAGATTAGGAAGCGGAACCAATGAGCAGTTCTTC
. TRBJ2-7 TRBD1 TRBV27 CASSPAGTGLSYEQYF TGTGCCAGCAGTCCAGCCGGGACAGGACTCTCCTACGAGCAGTACTTC
. TRBJ1-2 . TRBV6-5 CASSYDLRVGDYGYTF TGTGCCAGCAGTTACGATCTTCGAGTGGGAGACTATGGCTACACCTTC
. TRBJ2-1 . TRBV5-6 CASSSQDNEQFF TGTGCCAGCAGCTCGCAGGACAATGAGCAGTTCTTC
once TRBJ2-1 TRBD2 TRBV4-1 CASSTGTSGRGYSYNEQFF TGCGCCAGCAGCACCGGGACTAGCGGGAGGGGGTACTCCTACAATGAGCAGTTCTTC
. TRBJ1-2 . TRBV9 CASSVAPQADVLYGYTF TGTGCCAGCAGCGTAGCCCCCCAGGCGGACGTCCTCTATGGCTACACCTTC
. TRBJ2-1 TRBD2 TRBV5-6 CASSLTGTSGRKSNEQFF TGTGCCAGCAGCTTGACCGGGACTAGCGGGAGGAAAAGCAATGAGCAGTTCTTC
. TRBJ2-3 TRBD1 TRBV12-5 CASGLVLNSLLARDRGPDTQYF TGTGCTAGTGGTTTGGTACTCAATTCATTACTCGCGAGGGACAGGGGTCCAGATACGCAGTATTTT
. TRBJ2-3 . TRBV18 CASSLRERDTQYF TGTGCCAGCTCACTCCGGGAACGAGATACGCAGTATTTT
once TRBJ2-3 TRBD2 TRBV9 CASSRTGLAGTDTQYF TGTGCCAGCAGCAGAACCGGACTAGCGGGCACAGATACGCAGTATTTT
few TRBJ1-1 . TRBV30 CALTLGLEAFF TGTGCCTTAACCCTCGGCCTTGAAGCTTTCTTT
. TRBJ2-1 . TRBV5-1 CASSLTGAIPYNEQFF TGCGCCAGCAGCTTGACGGGGGCCATACCTTACAATGAGCAGTTCTTC
. TRBJ1-2 TRBD1 TRBV9 CASSDMTGYAGYTF TGTGCCAGCAGCGATATGACAGGGTATGCTGGCTACACCTTC
. TRBJ1-4 . TRBV6-6 CASSQDATNEKLFF TGTGCCAGCAGCCAGGATGCAACTAATGAAAAACTGTTTTTT